Below, one T cell receptor (beta chain) is given with its context. Its specificity is not known. CDR3 length equals 15 residues. Germline V CDR1 and CDR2: SGHAT, FQDESV (reference sequence). The V and J ends lost 3 bases and 5 bases respectively, with 13 bases between them. The data were obtained in a study of shared clonotypes between healthy human individuals. Study-wide results and caveats: A reduction in generation probabilities was seen for non-shared clonotypes relative to those shared by all four donors.

Repertoires were generated with immunoSEQ multiplex PCR, while TCRdb's copy carries only in-frame clones and drops some. This table holds more than 2 million clones, around 95% found once. Material: naive CD4+ T cells sorted from blood. Subset in this sample: CD45RA+ positively selected. The receptor was isolated from a man aged 18-30 years in good health. The rearrangement uses TRBV11-1 and TRBJ1-4, with D maybe TRBD1 (6 bases). CDR3 nucleotides: TGTGCCAGCAGCTTGTCAGGGGAACTGAATGAAAAACTGTTTTTT. Its protein is CASSLSGELNEKLFF.